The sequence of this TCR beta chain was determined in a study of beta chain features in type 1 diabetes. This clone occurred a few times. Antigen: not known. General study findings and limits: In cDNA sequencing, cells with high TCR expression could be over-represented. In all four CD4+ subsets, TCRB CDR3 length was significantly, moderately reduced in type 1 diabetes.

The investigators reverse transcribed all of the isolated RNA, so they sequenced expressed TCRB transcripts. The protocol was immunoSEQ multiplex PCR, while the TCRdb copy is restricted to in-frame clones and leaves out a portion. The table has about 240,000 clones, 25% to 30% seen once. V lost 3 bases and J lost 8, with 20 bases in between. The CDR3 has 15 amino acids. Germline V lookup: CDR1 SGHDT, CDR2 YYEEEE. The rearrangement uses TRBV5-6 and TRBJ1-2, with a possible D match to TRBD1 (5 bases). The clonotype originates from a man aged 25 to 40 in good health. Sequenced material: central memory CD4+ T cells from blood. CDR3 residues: CASSSGTARARGYTF. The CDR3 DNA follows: TGTGCCAGCAGCTCGGGGACGGCCCGGGCGAGAGGCTACACCTTC.